These T cell receptor beta chains were read from a single sample in a study of T cells in localized non-small cell lung cancer. Assay used: immunoSEQ multiplex PCR; TCRdb lists only in-frame clones, some missing. Of some 30,000 clones listed, over 65% are singletons. The source was peripheral blood, collected before any cancer treatment. These receptors all stem from a male donor at least 60 years old with stage II squamous cell lung carcinoma. Both conserved end residues are part of each CDR3. A D gene is named only where the DNA matches it firmly. The size field is filled for only some rows; it gives once, few, many or a size class.

. | TRBJ2-5 | TRBD1 | TRBV7-6 | CASSRQGPETQYF | TGTGCCAGCAGTAGACAGGGGCCAGAGACCCAGTACTTC
few | TRBJ1-4 | . | TRBV29-1 | CSVEDRNEKLFF | TGCAGCGTTGAAGACAGGAATGAAAAACTGTTTTTT
. | TRBJ1-2 | . | TRBV15 | CATSRVGGFGYTF | TGTGCCACCAGCAGAGTGGGGGGTTTCGGCTACACCTTC
. | TRBJ1-4 | TRBD1 | TRBV7-8 | CASSPRQGVTNEKLFF | TGTGCCAGCAGCCCAAGACAGGGAGTAACTAATGAAAAACTGTTTTTT
few | TRBJ1-5 | TRBD1 | TRBV10-2 | CASQDRSNQPQHF | TGCGCCAGCCAGGACAGGAGCAATCAGCCCCAGCATTTT
. | TRBJ2-3 | TRBD1 | TRBV18 | CASSPGQGVTDTQYF | TGTGCCAGCTCACCGGGACAGGGGGTCACAGATACGCAGTATTTT
. | TRBJ1-6 | . | TRBV6-1 | CASRWDTYNSPLHF | TGTGCCAGCAGGTGGGACACATATAATTCACCCCTCCACTTT
. | TRBJ1-5 | . | TRBV30 | CAWSVRNTPGGVDSLNNQPQHF | TGTGCCTGGAGTGTCCGTAACACCCCGGGGGGGGTAGATAGTTTAAACAATCAGCCCCAGCATTTT
once | TRBJ1-4 | . | TRBV29-1 | CSVARGPSTNEKLFF | TGCAGCGTTGCGAGGGGACCTTCAACTAATGAAAAACTGTTTTTT
. | TRBJ1-5 | . | TRBV19 | CASSIPGLGNQPQHF | TGTGCCAGTAGTATCCCTGGGCTTGGCAATCAGCCCCAGCATTTT
once | TRBJ2-5 | . | TRBV5-1 | CASSLRGWETQYF | TGCGCCAGCAGCTTGCGGGGGTGGGAGACCCAGTACTTC
. | TRBJ2-6 | . | TRBV29-1 | CSGWTAGANVLTF | TGCAGCGGTTGGACAGCTGGGGCCAACGTCCTGACTTTC
. | TRBJ1-3 | . | TRBV30 | CAWSTSQVGTGNTIYF | TGTGCCTGGAGTACCTCGCAGGTCGGGACTGGAAACACCATATATTTT
once | TRBJ2-1 | . | TRBV2 | CASSVYGTSGHEQFF | TGTGCCAGCAGTGTGTACGGGACCTCAGGCCATGAGCAGTTCTTC
. | TRBJ2-7 | . | TRBV6-1 | CASSEFWGYEQYF | TGTGCCAGCAGTGAATTTTGGGGCTACGAGCAGTACTTC
. | TRBJ1-1 | . | TRBV6-5 | CASSYGSGFQTFF | TGTGCCAGCAGTTACGGATCGGGGTTTCAAACTTTCTTT
. | TRBJ2-1 | . | TRBV11-3 | CASSSGGGQSYNEQFF | TGTGCCAGCAGCTCAGGAGGGGGGCAGTCCTACAATGAGCAGTTCTTC
. | TRBJ1-2 | . | TRBV7-9 | CASSFVTADGYTF | TGTGCCAGCAGCTTCGTGACGGCTGATGGCTACACCTTC
once | TRBJ2-5 | . | TRBV5-1 | CASSLDGETQYF | TGCGCCAGCAGCTTGGACGGAGAGACCCAGTACTTC
. | TRBJ1-2 | TRBD1 | TRBV30 | CAWSFFPDRENGYTF | TGTGCCTGGAGCTTCTTTCCGGACAGGGAGAATGGCTACACCTTC
. | TRBJ2-7 | TRBD1 | TRBV6-6 | CASSQDRPYEQYF | TGTGCCAGCAGCCAGGACAGGCCCTACGAGCAGTACTTC
. | TRBJ1-2 | . | TRBV19 | CASSIDLQSRTNYGYTF | TGTGCCAGTAGTATAGATCTTCAAAGCAGAACCAACTATGGCTACACCTTC
. | TRBJ1-1 | . | TRBV25-1 | CASSGRTLRNTEAFF | TGTGCCAGCAGTGGCAGGACGCTCCGGAACACTGAAGCTTTCTTT
. | TRBJ2-3 | TRBD2 | TRBV7-2 | CASSLEASGLSSTDTQYF | TGTGCCAGCAGCTTAGAGGCTAGCGGGCTATCTAGCACAGATACGCAGTATTTT
. | TRBJ1-1 | . | TRBV2 | CASSEFGRGNTEAFF | TGTGCCAGCAGTGAATTCGGCAGAGGAAACACTGAAGCTTTCTTT
. | TRBJ2-1 | . | TRBV6-1 | CASSEKGPLKQFF | TGTGCCAGCAGTGAAAAAGGTCCCTTAAAGCAGTTCTTC
. | TRBJ2-1 | . | TRBV9 | CASSVAGAYNEQFF | TGTGCCAGCAGCGTAGCGGGTGCTTACAATGAGCAGTTCTTC
. | TRBJ1-5 | . | TRBV6-5 | CASSYSWTANQPQHF | TGTGCCAGCAGTTACTCCTGGACAGCAAATCAGCCCCAGCATTTT
. | TRBJ2-1 | TRBD2 | TRBV6-5 | CASSAGGDGEQFF | TGTGCCAGCAGTGCTGGGGGGGACGGTGAGCAGTTCTTC
. | TRBJ1-2 | TRBD1 | TRBV5-1 | CASSHRTGDSSNYGYTF | TGCGCCAGCAGCCATCGGACAGGGGATTCCTCTAACTATGGCTACACCTTC
few | TRBJ2-1 | TRBD2 | TRBV2 | CASGSDSGRGVEQFF | TGTGCCAGCGGGAGTGATAGCGGGAGGGGAGTTGAGCAGTTCTTC
. | TRBJ1-1 | . | TRBV6-5 | CASSRTDRGNTEAFF | TGTGCCAGCTCTAGGACCGACAGAGGCAACACTGAAGCTTTCTTT
. | TRBJ1-2 | . | TRBV27 | CASSSAARGGYTF | TGTGCCAGCAGTTCTGCGGCGAGGGGTGGCTACACCTTC
. | TRBJ2-5 | . | TRBV27 | CASSLSGLRPETQYF | TGTGCCAGCAGTTTATCGGGACTCAGGCCGGAGACCCAGTACTTC
. | TRBJ2-3 | TRBD2 | TRBV7-3 | CASSLAGYTDTQYF | TGTGCCAGCTCCTTAGCGGGGTACACAGATACGCAGTATTTT
. | TRBJ2-6 | . | TRBV11-2 | CASSLGGSGANVLTF | TGTGCCAGCAGCTTAGGGGGCTCTGGGGCCAACGTCCTGACTTTC
. | TRBJ1-5 | TRBD1 | TRBV2 | CASSDIGQGNQPQHF | TGTGCCAGCAGTGATATCGGACAGGGTAATCAGCCCCAGCATTTT
few | TRBJ2-3 | TRBD1 | TRBV5-4 | CASSLTGQTRITQYF | TGTGCCAGCAGCTTAACGGGACAGACTCGGATTACGCAGTATTTT
. | TRBJ1-1 | TRBD1 | TRBV13 | CASSFRDRDPNTEAFF | TGTGCCAGCAGCTTCCGGGACAGAGATCCGAACACTGAAGCTTTCTTT
. | TRBJ2-1 | . | TRBV6-6 | CASRAGGAWDEQFF | TGTGCCAGCAGGGCAGGTGGGGCGTGGGACGAGCAGTTCTTC
. | TRBJ2-3 | TRBD1 | TRBV11-2 | CASGTGITDTQYF | TGTGCCAGCGGGACAGGGATAACAGATACGCAGTATTTT
. | TRBJ2-7 | . | TRBV10-3 | CAISESPVGGYEQYF | TGTGCCATCAGTGAGTCCCCCGTTGGAGGGTACGAGCAGTACTTC
. | TRBJ1-6 | . | TRBV2 | CASSTGTVNSPLHF | TGTGCCAGCAGTACGGGGACTGTAAATTCACCCCTCCACTTT
. | TRBJ1-1 | . | TRBV5-1 | CASSSQGNTEAFF | TGCGCCAGCAGCTCCCAGGGGAACACTGAAGCTTTCTTT
. | TRBJ2-3 | . | TRBV4-1 | CASSSWTRGSTDTQYF | TGCGCCAGCAGTTCCTGGACTCGGGGAAGCACAGATACGCAGTATTTT
. | TRBJ1-2 | . | TRBV9 | CASSVGGDLGYTF | TGTGCCAGCAGCGTAGGGGGGGACCTTGGCTACACCTTC
. | TRBJ2-1 | . | TRBV19 | CASSIDLGRYNEQFF | TGTGCCAGTAGTATAGATCTCGGCAGATACAATGAGCAGTTCTTC
few | TRBJ2-2 | . | TRBV6-5 | CASSPLAFNTGELFF | TGTGCCAGCAGTCCGCTAGCGTTTAACACCGGGGAGCTGTTTTTT